These 30 T cell receptor beta chains came from one sample sequenced in a study of CD8+CD57+ T cells in acquired aplastic anemia. The study profiled TCR beta VDJ and CDR3 using genomic DNA as template. MiXCR was run by TCRdb on the reads, yielding one entry per CDR3 protein. The table records 300,000 or so distinct CDR3 sequences, about 56% of them present only once. Sequenced: sorted CD4+, CD8+, or CD8+CD57+ T cells (not recorded which) from PBMCs. These receptors were taken from a human donor with severe aplastic anemia or a healthy control (not recorded which).

The chain has TRBV7-9 and TRBJ2-7; TRBD1 matches 8 bases. V shed 2 bases, J shed 5 bases, and the junction held 5 bases outside the gene matches. This CDR3 region has 14 residues. The V gene's germline CDR1 is SEHNR and CDR2 FQNEAQ (reference sequence). The CDR3 loop is CASSLLQGENEQYF. The CDR3 bases are TGTGCCAGCAGCTTATTACAGGGGGAGAACGAGCAGTACTTC.

For this clonotype: At one of its ends the junction is not consistent with the germline gene, which may arise from a read error. The chain's CDR3 is CASSRGTFFSTGTQYF. The CDR3 bases are TGCGCCAGCAGCAGGGGGACGTTTTTCTCCACAGGTACGCAGTATTTT. The V call is TRBV5-1, the J call TRBJ2-3, with D possibly being TRBD1 (6 bases). The germline CDR1 and CDR2 sequences are SGHRS and YFSETQ. The CDR3 has 16 residues.

This clonotype showed up many times. The chain links TRBV14 to TRBJ2-1; 8 bases fit TRBD2. CDR1 is SGHDN and CDR2 is FVKESK in the germline V gene. The CDR3 has 19 residues. Germline trimming cut 0 bases from V and 6 bases from J; bases unmatched to any gene: 16. The CDR3 protein is CASSQEGPGGAWGSNEQFF. Here the CDR3 DNA reads TGTGCCAGCAGCCAAGAAGGTCCCGGGGGGGCGTGGGGGTCCAATGAGCAGTTCTTC.

This clonotype was counted many times. V gene TRBV6-2 or TRBV6-3 combines with J gene TRBJ2-7; 9 bases agree with TRBD1. Looked up from germline, CDR1 is MNHEY and CDR2 is SVGEGT. The CDR3 runs 16 residues. J lost 0 bases, V lost 4 bases, and 7 bases had no gene match. Here the CDR3 DNA reads TGTGCCAGCAGTTTGACCGGGACAGGGCACTCCTACGAGCAGTACTTC. Its translation is CASSLTGTGHSYEQYF.

The chain is built from TRBV15 and TRBJ2-2; a weak D match, TRBD2 (6 bases). The V gene's germline CDR1 is LNHNV and CDR2 YYDKDF (reference sequence). The CDR3 contains 14 residues. Trimming removed 0 bases from V and 7 bases from J, with 9 bases in between. CDR3 protein: CATSRDGGIGELFF. The CDR3, as DNA: TGTGCCACCAGCAGAGATGGGGGGATCGGGGAGCTGTTTTTT.

The chain carries TRBV5-1 and TRBJ2-3; no definite D call. CDR3 size: 15 residues. Trimming took off 0 bases at V and 0 bases at J, with 8 bases between the two ends. Germline CDR1 SGHRS, CDR2 YFSETQ. CDR3 sequence: CASSLGRSSTDTQYF. CDR3 nucleotide sequence: TGCGCCAGCAGCTTGGGGCGGTCTAGCACAGATACGCAGTATTTT.

The gene calls are TRBV20-1 and TRBJ1-6; no clear D. Looked up from germline, CDR1 is DFQATT and CDR2 is SNEGSKA (reference sequence). This CDR3 has 14 amino acids. Trimming pared 4 bases from V and 6 bases from J, leaving 13 bases between. The CDR3 DNA reads as TGCAGTGCTACCTACGGGGTTCCTAATTCACCCCTCCACTTT. Amino acids: CSATYGVPNSPLHF.

The chain recombines TRBV20-1 with TRBJ1-2, with 7 bases fitting TRBD1. The CDR3 totals 13 residues. The V gene's germline CDR1 is DFQATT and CDR2 SNEGSKA (reference sequence). V lost 3 bases, J lost 4 bases, and 5 bases stayed unmatched. CDR3 bases: TGCAGTGCTAGGCGAGGGGGCGGCTATGGCTACACCTTC. The encoded protein is CSARRGGGYGYTF.

The chain employs TRBV7-9 and TRBJ1-6, with 7 bases lining up with TRBD1. V lost 3 bases to trimming and J lost 8 bases; unmatched junction nucleotides: 4. Per germline, CDR1 SEHNR and CDR2 FQNEAQ (reference sequence). CDR3 length: 14 amino acids. In DNA form, the CDR3 reads TGTGCCAGCAGCTTTCGTACAGGGGATTCACCCCTCCACTTT. Translating it yields CASSFRTGDSPLHF.

The chain uses TRBV10-3 and TRBJ1-1; the match to TRBD1 covers 8 bases. CDR3 length: 14 residues. Looked up from germline, CDR1 is ENHRY and CDR2 is SYGVKD. J lost 1 base, V lost 6 bases, and 4 bases had no gene match. In DNA form, the CDR3 reads TGTGCCATCAGCCCTGACAGGGGGAACACTGAAGCTTTCTTT. Its protein product is CAISPDRGNTEAFF.

This clonotype was detected ten times or more. J is TRBJ2-3 and V is TRBV7-8, with 13 positions matching TRBD2. V trimming: 4 bases; J trimming: 2 bases; junction bases outside the gene matches: 3. The CDR3 contains 16 residues. Germline assignment: CDR1 SGHVS and CDR2 FQNEAQ. CDR3 protein: CASSWGLAGLTDTQYF. The CDR3 coding sequence is TGTGCCAGCAGCTGGGGACTAGCGGGGCTCACAGATACGCAGTATTTT.

This clonotype was seen at least ten times. This chain connects TRBV5-8 to TRBJ1-1, with TRBD1 matching 7 bases. CDR1 SGHTS and CDR2 YDEGEE come from the germline V gene. CDR3 size: 16 residues. V gave up 3 bases and J gave up 7 bases; unmatched junction bases: 15. Here the CDR3 reads CASSYNTGVSHGEAFF. CDR3 coding DNA: TGTGCCAGCAGCTATAATACAGGGGTATCTCATGGTGAAGCTTTCTTT.

This clonotype appeared a single time. The chain combines TRBV5-1 with TRBJ1-1, with D perhaps TRBD1 (5 bases). V gave up 3 bases and J gave up 2 bases, with 17 bases separating them. This CDR3 has 16 residues. Germline V gives CDR1 SGHRS, CDR2 YFSETQ. The CDR3 DNA reads as TGCGCCAGCAGCTCGGGGCTTAGCCTTACCAACACTGAAGCTTTCTTT. This encodes CASSSGLSLTNTEAFF.

The V call is TRBV2, the J call TRBJ1-4; possible D gene TRBD1, 5 bases. The CDR3 runs to 14 residues. CDR1 and CDR2 from the germline V gene are SNHLY and FYNNEI. Trimming shortened V by 5 bases and J by 8 bases, and 15 bases separated the two germline ends. CDR3 amino acids: CASSNRTEWEKLFF. CDR3 nucleotides: TGTGCCAGCAGTAACAGGACCGAGTGGGAAAAACTGTTTTTT.

The chain uses TRBV16 and TRBJ1-2, with D tentatively TRBD1 (5 bases). CDR1 is KGHSY, CDR2 FQNENV, per germline. The CDR3 length is 15 residues. The V gene lost 4 bases and the J gene lost 8 bases, with 20 bases spanning the gap. In DNA form, the CDR3 reads TGTGCCAGCAGCCTCCACGACGGGGGGATGTTAGGCTACACCTTC. Translating it yields CASSLHDGGMLGYTF.

This clonotype appeared many times. CDR3 DNA: TGCAGTGCCTCTCACCGGGGCGGGCCGGGACTAGCGGGAGGGGGCCGCACAGATACGCAGTATTTT. As protein: CSASHRGGPGLAGGGRTDTQYF. The chain employs TRBV20-1 and TRBJ2-3, with 16 positions matching TRBD2. This CDR3 spans 22 amino acids. Trimming removed 6 bases from V and 1 base from J; junction bases left unmatched: 22. Germline CDR1 and CDR2: DFQATT and SNEGSKA (reference sequence).

This clonotype was found many times. The rearrangement uses TRBV6-5 and TRBJ2-1; 12 bases are shared with TRBD1. The CDR3 has 18 amino acids. V gave up 7 bases and J gave up 1 base; unmatched junction bases: 11. CDR1 MNHEY and CDR2 SVGAGI come from the germline V gene. CDR3 sequence: CASTEGDRGLRSYNEQFF. CDR3 sequence (DNA): TGTGCCAGCACCGAAGGGGACAGGGGGCTGAGGTCCTACAATGAGCAGTTCTTC.

V is TRBV4-2 and J is TRBJ2-7; the D is unclear. CDR1 is LGHNA and CDR2 is YNFKEQ in the germline V gene. There are 14 residues in the CDR3. Trimming left V 4 bases short and J 0 bases short, with 10 bases between. The CDR3 loop reads CASSRSRGSYEQYF. The CDR3, as DNA: TGTGCCAGCAGCCGTAGCAGAGGCTCCTACGAGCAGTACTTC.

This CDR3 reads CASSEGGSRVGETQYF. In DNA form, the CDR3 reads TGTGCCAGCAGCGAGGGAGGTAGCAGGGTGGGAGAGACCCAGTACTTC. The chain joins TRBV11-3 to TRBJ2-5; D is possibly TRBD2 (6 bases). The length of the CDR3 is 16 residues. Looked up from germline, CDR1 is SGHNT and CDR2 is YENEEA. Trimming shortened V by 5 bases and J by 4 bases, and 20 bases separated the two germline ends.

V and J are TRBV10-1 and TRBJ1-2; TRBD1 aligns across 8 bases. This CDR3 comprises 17 residues. The J segment lost 0 bases and the V segment lost 5 bases, leaving 11 bases of the junction unmatched. Germline loops: CDR1 WNHNN, CDR2 SYGVQD (reference sequence). This CDR3 reads CASSTGTGSYTNYGYTF. CDR3 nucleotides: TGCGCCAGCAGTACCGGGACAGGATCCTATACTAACTATGGCTACACCTTC.

This clonotype was picked up many times. The CDR3 here is CASSRGAMGKTQYF. As DNA, the CDR3 is TGTGCCAGCAGCCGGGGGGCCATGGGGAAAACGCAGTATTTT. J is TRBJ2-3 and V is TRBV11-3, with a possible D match to TRBD2 (7 bases). Trimming left V 5 bases short and J 9 bases short, with 18 bases between. Germline V lookup: CDR1 SGHNT, CDR2 YENEEA. This CDR3 spans 14 amino acids.

In its sample, this clonotype was seen a few times. J is TRBJ1-5 and V is TRBV15, with 9 bases identical to TRBD1. Germline CDR1 is LNHNV and CDR2 is YYDKDF (reference sequence). The junction had 12 bases not matched to a gene; V was cut back by 0 bases and J by 6 bases. This CDR3 contains 18 residues. Here the CDR3 DNA reads TGTGCCACCAGCAGAGATGGATGGACAGGGGAATCGGGTCAGCCCCAGCATTTT. It specifies CATSRDGWTGESGQPQHF.

V is TRBV7-3 and J is TRBJ2-1, with 8 bases aligning to TRBD1. Trimming at V came to 5 bases and at J to 5 bases, leaving 11 bases not matched to a gene. The CDR3 length is 16 residues. CDR1 is SGHTA, CDR2 FQGTGA, per germline. The CDR3, as DNA: TGTGCCAGCAGCCCGCCCGACAGGGGCGCTAACAATGAGCAGTTCTTC. It yields the protein CASSPPDRGANNEQFF.

The V call is TRBV19, the J call TRBJ2-7; D is uncertain. The V end was cut by 1 base, the J end by 3 bases, with 13 bases between. This CDR3 spans 15 amino acids. Germline loops: CDR1 LNHDA, CDR2 SQIVND (reference sequence). CDR3 nucleotide sequence: TGTGCCAGTAGTATAGTAGGGAACCTACGCTACGAGCAGTACTTC. Its translation is CASSIVGNLRYEQYF.

V and J are TRBV7-9 and TRBJ1-2, with TRBD1 as a possible D gene (5 bases). V lost 1 base to trimming and J lost 2 bases, with 8 bases between them. Germline V gene lookup returns CDR1 SEHNR and CDR2 FQNEAQ (reference sequence). This CDR3 has 14 residues. The CDR3 here is CASSLEGFNYGYTF. For the CDR3, the DNA is TGTGCCAGCAGCTTAGAGGGGTTCAACTATGGCTACACCTTC.

The gene calls are TRBV20-1 and TRBJ1-5, with TRBD1 as a possible D gene (6 bases). V lost 0 bases to trimming and J lost 0 bases, with 9 bases between them. This CDR3 has 15 residues. Germline CDR1 is DFQATT and CDR2 is SNEGSKA (reference sequence). In nucleotides, the CDR3 is TGCAGTGCTAGAGATCGGGACATTAGCAATCAGCCCCAGCATTTT. Residues: CSARDRDISNQPQHF.

Only a few counts were recorded for this clonotype. The V gene is TRBV15, the J gene TRBJ1-1; a weak D match, TRBD1 (5 bases). V was clipped by 5 bases and J by 1 base, with 17 bases between them. This CDR3 has 16 residues. CDR1 LNHNV and CDR2 YYDKDF come from the germline V gene (reference sequence). This CDR3 reads CATSGFGGGWNTEAFF. As DNA, the CDR3 is TGTGCCACCAGCGGGTTTGGGGGTGGGTGGAACACTGAAGCTTTCTTT.

At least ten counts were recorded for this clonotype. V and J are TRBV19 and TRBJ1-5, with 7 bases that match TRBD1. The CDR3 contains 13 residues. CDR1 is LNHDA, CDR2 SQIVND, per germline (reference sequence). Unmatched junction bases numbered 2, after V lost 5 bases and J lost 4 bases. CDR3: CASSSGGNQPQHF. CDR3 nucleotides: TGTGCCAGTAGTTCAGGGGGGAATCAGCCCCAGCATTTT.

The CDR3 loop reads CSARRGPNEKLFF. The CDR3 DNA reads as TGCAGTGCTAGAAGGGGTCCTAATGAAAAACTGTTTTTT. The V call is TRBV20-1, the J call TRBJ1-4, with D possibly TRBD1 on 5 matching bases. Per the germline V gene, CDR1 is DFQATT and CDR2 is SNEGSKA (reference sequence). The V and J ends lost 2 bases and 3 bases respectively, with 7 bases between them. This CDR3 contains 13 residues.

The chain carries TRBV10-3 and TRBJ2-7, with a tentative D call TRBD2 (7 bases). Germline-derived CDR1 and CDR2 are ENHRY and SYGVKD. The CDR3 runs 14 residues. V was trimmed by 3 bases and J by 3 bases, leaving 12 bases between them. The CDR3 protein is CAISDRRGGYEQYF. Written as DNA, the CDR3 is TGTGCCATCAGTGACCGTAGGGGGGGCTACGAGCAGTACTTC.